This TCR beta chain was sequenced in a study of T cells in Graves' hyperthyroidism and ophthalmopathy. Study-wide results and caveats: Most clonotypes that expanded in the thyroid above 0.001 also showed up in blood. In validation, the model predicted ophthalmopathy. These predictions came a median roughly six months before onset.

The CDR3 spans 16 residues. V shed 4 bases and J shed 1 base, with 14 bases lying between them. Germline-derived CDR1 and CDR2 are WSHSY and SAAADI. RNA transcripts provided the source from which TCR beta CDR3 regions were amplified. With the HTBI primer set, the TCR CDR3 went through a first round of RT-PCR. From the multiplex PCR reads, TCRdb called clonotypes with MiXCR, one entry per CDR3 protein. The repertoire includes 560,000 or so distinct CDR3 sequences, 46% of them detected once, and approximately 8.2% sits in the top ten. Graves' hyperthyroidism was deemed stable absent ophthalmopathy progression within 18 months. This clonotype appeared many times. Its antigen is as yet unknown.

The genes are TRBV10-2 and TRBJ1-5; no definite D call. Sequencing used peripheral blood or thyroid tissue (not recorded which). This receptor was taken from a woman younger than 30 with Graves' hyperthyroidism. This CDR3 reads CASSVHWAVSNQPQHF. The CDR3 region has the DNA TGCGCCAGCAGTGTGCATTGGGCCGTAAGCAATCAGCCCCAGCATTTT.